The source of this T cell receptor beta chain is a study of cytomegalovirus exposure and HLA in healthy donors. PCR was performed using 60 Vbeta and 13 Jbeta primers. The method was immunoSEQ multiplex PCR; TCRdb's version includes in-frame clones alone and lacks a portion of them. Here the sample table reports roughly 90,000 clones. Germline CDR1 and CDR2: MNHEY and SMNVEV (reference sequence). This CDR3 contains 18 residues. The trim removed 1 base at V and 6 bases at J, leaving 14 bases unmatched. This rearrangement joins TRBV27 to TRBJ2-2; 7 bases agree with TRBD2. Sequenced sample: PBMCs. The receptor's source is a man aged 45-65 years in good health and CMV-seropositive. The CDR3 is CASSLWGPERDSSGELFF. Here the CDR3 DNA reads TGTGCCAGCAGTTTATGGGGACCAGAGCGGGATAGCTCCGGGGAGCTGTTTTTT.